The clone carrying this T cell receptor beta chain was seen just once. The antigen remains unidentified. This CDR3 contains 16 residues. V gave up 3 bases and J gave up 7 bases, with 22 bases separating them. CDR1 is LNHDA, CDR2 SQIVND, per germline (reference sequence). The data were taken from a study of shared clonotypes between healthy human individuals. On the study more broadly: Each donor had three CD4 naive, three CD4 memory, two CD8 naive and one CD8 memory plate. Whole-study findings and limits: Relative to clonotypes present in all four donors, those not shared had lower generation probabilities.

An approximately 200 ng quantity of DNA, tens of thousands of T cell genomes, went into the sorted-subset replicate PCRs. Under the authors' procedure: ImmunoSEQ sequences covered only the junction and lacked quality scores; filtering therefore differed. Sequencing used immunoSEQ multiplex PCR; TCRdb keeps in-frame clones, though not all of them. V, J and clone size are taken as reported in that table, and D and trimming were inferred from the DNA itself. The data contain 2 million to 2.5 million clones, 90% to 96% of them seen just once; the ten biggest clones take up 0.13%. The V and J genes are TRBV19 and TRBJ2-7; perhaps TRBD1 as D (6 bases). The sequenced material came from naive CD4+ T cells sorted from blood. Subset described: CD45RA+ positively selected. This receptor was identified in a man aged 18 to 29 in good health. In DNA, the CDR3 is TGTGCCAGTAGTATCCGTCCAGACAGGAGCTTAGGGGAGCAGTACTTC. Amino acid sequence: CASSIRPDRSLGEQYF.